This passage covers 15 T cell receptor beta chains from one sample sequenced in a study of T cell responses to AZD1222 COVID-19 vaccine. Profiled with immunoSEQ multiplex PCR; TCRdb holds only in-frame clones, not every one. The table has more than 95,000 clones, 80% to 90% seen once. Sequencing used peripheral blood, obtained on day 0 of AZD1222 vaccination. The receptors were gathered from an adult in good health.

The V gene is TRBV29-1, the J gene TRBJ1-1; D gene uncertain. The germline V and J ends were trimmed by 2 bases and 4 bases, with 8 bases remaining between them. Germline V gene data show CDR1 as SQVTM and CDR2 as ANQGSEA. This CDR3 comprises 12 residues. The CDR3 DNA is TGCAGCGTTGAAATGGGGAGCACTGAAGCTTTCTTT. Amino acid sequence: CSVEMGSTEAFF.

This chain uses TRBV3-1 (or the pseudogene TRBV3-2) with TRBJ2-7; a possible D gene is TRBD2 (7 bases). This CDR3 region has 13 residues. Trimming removed 1 base at V and 7 bases at J, with 11 bases between. The germline V gene encodes CDR1 LGHDT and CDR2 YNNKEL (reference sequence). This CDR3 reads CASSQGGGWEQYF. The DNA of the CDR3 is TGTGCCAGCAGCCAAGGGGGGGGCTGGGAGCAGTACTTC.

The V and J genes are TRBV7-2 and TRBJ2-3; 10 positions match TRBD2. Trimming at V came to 5 bases and at J to 5 bases, leaving 7 bases not matched to a gene. Germline V lookup: CDR1 SGHTA, CDR2 FQGNSA. The CDR3 sequence is 15 residues long. In DNA form, the CDR3 reads TGTGCCAGCAGCCCACCTAGCGGGAGACAAGATACGCAGTATTTT. It translates to CASSPPSGRQDTQYF.

V is TRBV28 and J is TRBJ1-5; D perhaps matches TRBD1 (6 bases). Germline V gives CDR1 MDHEN, CDR2 SYDVKM. The CDR3 runs 15 residues. V was pared by 4 bases and J by 1 base, with 11 bases between. CDR3 sequence: CASSYQTGSNQPQHF. CDR3 nucleotide sequence: TGTGCCAGCAGTTACCAAACAGGGAGCAATCAGCCCCAGCATTTT.

In the case of this clone: Its ends do not fully match the called genes, so a read error is possible. This rearrangement joins TRBV7-7 to TRBJ2-1, with a possible D match to TRBD2 (6 bases). Germline values: CDR1 SSHAT, CDR2 FNYEAQ (reference sequence). The CDR3 spans 13 residues. The CDR3 DNA sequence: TGTGCTAGCAGCTTGACTAGTGACAATGAGCAGTTCTTC. Its protein is CASSLTSDNEQFF. The full variable domain, completed using reference TRBV7-7 and TRBJ2-1, is GAGVSQSPRYKVTKRGQDVTLRCDPISSHATLYWYQQALGQGPEFLTYFNYEAQPDKSGLPSDRFSAERPEGSISTLTIQRTEQRDSAMYRCASSLTSDNEQFFGPGTRLTVL.

V gene TRBV5-1 combines with J gene TRBJ2-5; 7 nucleotides agree with TRBD2. This CDR3 contains 14 residues. The V segment lost 0 bases and the J segment 4 bases; nucleotides outside the gene matches: 3. Germline lookup yields CDR1 SGHRS and CDR2 YFSETQ. The CDR3 nucleotides read TGCGCCAGCAGCTTGGAAGCGGGGATAGAGACCCAGTACTTC. Protein: CASSLEAGIETQYF.

The V call is TRBV11-3, the J call TRBJ2-2; 12 nucleotides align to TRBD2. CDR3 length equals 15 residues. The J segment lost 5 bases and the V segment lost 3 bases, leaving 1 base of the junction unmatched. Germline CDR1 is SGHNT and CDR2 is YENEEA. The CDR3 region has the DNA TGTGCCAGCAGCTTCGGGACTAGCGGGACCGGGGAGCTGTTTTTT. Amino acids: CASSFGTSGTGELFF.

With regard to this clone: One end of the junction does not line up with germline, which may come from a read error. The chain uses TRBV7-2 and TRBJ1-5; possibly TRBD1 for D (6 bases). Germline CDR1 reads SGHTA; CDR2 reads FQGNSA. CDR3 length: 13 amino acids. CDR3: CASSPGWNGQWNF. DNA of the CDR3: TGTGCCAGCAGCCCCGGATGGAACGGACAGTGGAATTTT.

The chain recombines TRBV27 with TRBJ1-1; D is possibly TRBD1 (6 bases). The CDR3 contains 13 residues. Between the trimmed V and J ends, which lost 5 bases and 8 bases, there was a span of 15 bases. Germline V gene lookup returns CDR1 MNHEY and CDR2 SMNVEV (reference sequence). CDR3 protein: CASSVTGRQEAFF. In DNA, the CDR3 is TGTGCCAGCAGTGTGACAGGTCGGCAGGAAGCTTTCTTT.

On this clone: The junction shows a germline mismatch at one end, possibly a read error. The chain is built from TRBV7-2 and TRBJ2-1; 8 bases line up with TRBD2. CDR3 length: 13 residues. Germline CDR1 reads SGHTA; CDR2 reads FQGNSA. As DNA, the CDR3 is TGTGCCAGCAGCGTAGCGGGACTCCGAGAGCAGTTCTTC. It yields the protein CASSVAGLREQFF.

The chain employs TRBV7-9 and TRBJ2-7; the D gene is possibly TRBD2 (5 bases). CDR3 length: 14 residues. CDR1 is SEHNR, CDR2 FQNEAQ, per germline (reference sequence). V dropped 3 bases and J dropped 2 bases, with 11 bases sitting between them. The CDR3 sequence is CASSFGNSPYEQYF. The DNA for the CDR3 is TGTGCCAGCAGCTTCGGGAATTCTCCCTACGAGCAGTACTTC.

The V call is TRBV23-1, the J call TRBJ1-4; 10 bases agree with TRBD1. TRBV23-1 is recorded as an ORF, its role being uncertain. The CDR3 contains 17 residues. After removal of 6 bases from V and 0 bases from J, the junction contained 7 bases not matched to a gene. CDR3 sequence: CASRAGQGLATNEKLFF. The DNA of the CDR3 is TGCGCCAGCAGAGCGGGACAGGGGCTTGCAACTAATGAAAAACTGTTTTTT.

This chain joins TRBV7-3 and TRBJ2-1; 10 bases fit TRBD2. Unmatched junction bases numbered 4, after V lost 0 bases and J lost 2 bases. The CDR3 has 17 residues. In germline, CDR1 is SGHTA, CDR2 FQGTGA. The CDR3 is CASSLTPSGRAYNEQFF. The CDR3 nucleotides are TGTGCCAGCAGCTTAACCCCTAGCGGGAGAGCCTACAATGAGCAGTTCTTC.

This clone appeared a single time. The rearrangement uses TRBV28 and TRBJ1-1; D perhaps matches TRBD1 (5 bases). There are 16 residues in the CDR3. Germline CDR1 is MDHEN and CDR2 is SYDVKM. Trimming pared 5 bases from V and 5 bases from J, leaving 21 bases between. The CDR3 DNA sequence: TGTGCCAGCAGTACCCGGGGAGGGGATTATGGAACTGAAGCTTTCTTT. It encodes CASSTRGGDYGTEAFF.

The V gene is TRBV4-3, the J gene TRBJ2-2; 9 positions agree with TRBD2. Trimming removed 2 bases from V and 7 bases from J; junction bases left unmatched: 17. Germline V CDR1 and CDR2: LGHNA, YSLEER. The CDR3 is 19 residues long. The CDR3 protein is CASSQREVRLAGSGGELFF. CDR3 sequence (DNA): TGCGCCAGCAGCCAACGGGAAGTTCGGCTAGCGGGGTCGGGCGGGGAGCTGTTTTTT.